This entry lists 23 T cell receptor beta chains sequenced from one sample in a study of long-term antiretroviral therapy in people with HIV. The immunoSEQ assay was v3.0, run at survey level. The method was immunoSEQ multiplex PCR; TCRdb's version includes in-frame clones alone and lacks a portion of them. Altogether under 14,000 clones are present, 81% being singletons, with the ten largest covering under 20%. The specimen was unsorted PBMCs, collected 1.8 years after starting antiretroviral therapy. These receptors all stem from a man between 40 and 49 years old with HIV.

The rearrangement uses TRBV4-2 and TRBJ1-2; D might be TRBD1 (5 bases). Germline CDR1 and CDR2: LGHNA and YNFKEQ. The CDR3 runs to 12 residues. Trimming took off 1 base at V and 8 bases at J, with 8 bases between the two ends. The CDR3 spells CASSQAGDGYTF. The CDR3 coding sequence is TGTGCCAGCAGCCAAGCCGGGGACGGCTACACCTTC.

The rearrangement links TRBV15 to TRBJ2-7; D call uncertain. Deletions cut 0 bases from V and 2 bases from J, with 8 bases between. Looked up from germline, CDR1 is LNHNV and CDR2 is YYDKDF (reference sequence). The CDR3 runs 14 residues. DNA for the CDR3: TGTGCCACCAGCAGAGATTCCTATACCTACGAGCAGTACTTC. It is translated as CATSRDSYTYEQYF.

The V call is TRBV29-1, the J call TRBJ1-2, with D possibly matching TRBD1 (5 bases). The CDR3 runs 11 residues. Germline CDR1 and CDR2: SQVTM and ANQGSEA. Trimming took off 4 bases at V and 7 bases at J, with 10 bases between the two ends. CDR3 in amino acids: CSVVRGVGYTF. The DNA of the CDR3 is TGCAGCGTTGTTAGAGGGGTTGGCTACACCTTC.

This clone was seen only once. The chain couples TRBV28 to TRBJ2-3; TRBD2 matches at 11 bases. V gave up 5 bases and J gave up 2 bases; unmatched junction bases: 24. Germline CDR1 MDHEN, CDR2 SYDVKM. The CDR3 length is 22 residues. The CDR3 DNA sequence: TGTGCCAGCAGTCCACCCGCGGGACTAGCGGTGACTCTCGGGAAGGTCACAGATACGCAGTATTTT. It codes for CASSPPAGLAVTLGKVTDTQYF.

This clone was seen a few times. The chain couples TRBV27 to TRBJ2-7; 8 bases agree with TRBD2. The J segment lost 5 bases and the V segment lost 8 bases, leaving 11 bases of the junction unmatched. The CDR3 has 14 amino acids. From germline, CDR1 is MNHEY and CDR2 SMNVEV (reference sequence). The CDR3 bases are TGTGCCAGCGCTCGTGGGACTAGTTCCCACGAGCAGTACTTC. This gives the protein CASARGTSSHEQYF.

J is TRBJ2-5 and V is TRBV28, with 7 bases matching TRBD1. J gave up 1 base and V 5 bases, and 4 bases lay outside the gene matches. Germline loops: CDR1 MDHEN, CDR2 SYDVKM. This CDR3 is 14 amino acids long. Written as DNA, the CDR3 is TGTGCCAGCAGTATTGGGACAGCCCAAGAGACCCAGTACTTC. The encoded protein is CASSIGTAQETQYF.

The chain has TRBV4-2 and TRBJ2-7, with TRBD2 matching over 8 bases. V trimming: 5 bases; J trimming: 0 bases; junction bases outside the gene matches: 6. From germline, CDR1 is LGHNA and CDR2 YNFKEQ. This CDR3 has 15 amino acids. The CDR3 sequence is CASSVGTRGSYEQYF. CDR3 nucleotides: TGTGCCAGCAGCGTCGGGACTAGAGGCTCCTACGAGCAGTACTTC.

This clone was detected a few times. The V and J genes are TRBV5-1 and TRBJ2-7, with D possibly matching TRBD2 (5 bases). Germline V gives CDR1 SGHRS, CDR2 YFSETQ. The CDR3 is made up of 16 amino acids. V dropped 0 bases and J dropped 3 bases, with 16 bases sitting between them. The CDR3 coding sequence is TGCGCCAGCAGCTTGGTACTGGGCGGGTCCTACTACGAGCAGTACTTC. It encodes CASSLVLGGSYYEQYF.

The chain carries TRBV7-3 and TRBJ2-4; D ambiguous. This CDR3 has 17 residues. V was clipped by 0 bases and J by 2 bases, with 14 bases between them. Germline lookup yields CDR1 SGHTA and CDR2 FQGTGA. The CDR3, as DNA: TGTGCCAGCAGCTTAACTAGCATTGGATCAACCAAAAACATTCAGTACTTC. It is translated as CASSLTSIGSTKNIQYF.

The J gene is TRBJ2-2, the V gene TRBV11-2, with 7 positions matching TRBD2. CDR3 length equals 13 residues. The germline CDR1 and CDR2 sequences are SGHAT and FQNNGV. V trimming: 4 bases; J trimming: 4 bases; junction bases outside the gene matches: 0. The CDR3 is CASSSGGTGELFF. CDR3 DNA: TGTGCCAGCAGCTCGGGGGGCACCGGGGAGCTGTTTTTT.

The V gene is TRBV30, the J gene TRBJ1-4; no clear D gene. Trimming stripped 0 bases from V and 8 bases from J, with 25 bases between. The V gene's germline CDR1 is GTSNPN and CDR2 SVGIG (reference sequence). This CDR3 comprises 18 residues. The CDR3 here is CAWSVLGNSLTTGEKLFF. CDR3 DNA sequence: TGTGCCTGGAGTGTCTTGGGGAACTCACTGACGACGGGGGAAAAACTGTTTTTT.

CDR3: CASRTGAGRNEQFF. CDR3 nucleotides: TGTGCCAGCAGAACCGGGGCAGGGCGGAATGAGCAGTTCTTC. The J gene is TRBJ2-1, the V gene TRBV27; D may match TRBD1 or TRBD2 (5 bases each). The V end was cut by 6 bases, the J end by 7 bases, with 16 bases between. The CDR3 loop spans 14 amino acids. Per germline, CDR1 MNHEY and CDR2 SMNVEV (reference sequence).

This clone was counted a single time. The CDR3 region has the DNA TGTGCCAGCACCGTACTAGCGGGAAACGACGAGCAGTACTTC. It codes for CASTVLAGNDEQYF. This rearrangement joins TRBV6-6 to TRBJ2-7, with 10 bases lining up with TRBD2. The germline V gene has CDR1 MNHNY and CDR2 SVGAGI (reference sequence). This CDR3 is 14 amino acids long. V lost 7 bases and J lost 5; bases outside the gene matches: 8.

This rearrangement joins TRBV4-1 to TRBJ2-5; possibly TRBD2 for D (7 bases). Germline V gene sequence: CDR1 MGHRA, CDR2 YSYEKL. CDR3 length equals 15 residues. Deletions cut 2 bases from V and 5 bases from J, with 15 bases between. The DNA for the CDR3 is TGCGCCAGCAGCCAATGGGGGGCGGGAGTGGAGACCCAGTACTTC. Amino acids: CASSQWGAGVETQYF.

This sequence joins TRBV5-4 and TRBJ1-2; D perhaps matches TRBD1 (5 bases). Trimming cost V 4 bases and J 2 bases, with 15 bases left between them. Germline-derived CDR1 and CDR2 are SGHNT and YYREEE (reference sequence). The CDR3 is 15 residues long. The chain's CDR3 is CASSQELAGNYGYTF. CDR3 nucleotide sequence: TGTGCCAGCAGCCAAGAATTAGCAGGGAACTATGGCTACACCTTC.

This chain links TRBV5-5 with TRBJ1-2, with D possibly TRBD1 on 6 matching bases. V lost 4 bases to trimming and J lost 8 bases, with 18 bases between them. This CDR3 contains 14 residues. CDR1 and CDR2 (germline): SGHKS, YYEKEE (reference sequence). CDR3 residues: CASSDGGDIEGYTF. The CDR3 DNA reads TGTGCCAGCAGCGATGGCGGGGACATAGAAGGCTACACCTTC.

The chain couples TRBV11-2 to TRBJ2-7; TRBD1 or TRBD2 may be the D gene (5 bases each). This CDR3 spans 13 amino acids. V dropped 5 bases and J dropped 3 bases, with 11 bases sitting between them. The germline gives CDR1 SGHAT, CDR2 FQNNGV. This CDR3 reads CASSPNGGYEQYF. The CDR3 bases are TGTGCCAGCAGCCCCAATGGGGGCTACGAGCAGTACTTC. Full variable domain (outside the CDR3, taken from reference TRBV11-2 and TRBJ2-7): EAGVAQSPRYKIIEKRQSVAFWCNPISGHATLYWYQQILGQGPKLLIQFQNNGVVDDSQLPKDRFSAERLKGVDSTLKIQPAKLEDSAVYLCASSPNGGYEQYFGPGTRLTVT.

The chain joins TRBV20-1 to TRBJ2-5, with D unresolved. V lost 6 bases and J lost 5, with 7 bases in between. The CDR3 has 10 residues. The germline V gene has CDR1 DFQATT and CDR2 SNEGSKA (reference sequence). CDR3 in DNA: TGCAGTGCACCGGTGGAGACCCAGTACTTC. It yields the protein CSAPVETQYF.

This rearrangement joins TRBV28 to TRBJ2-7, with D possibly matching TRBD1 (7 bases). The CDR3 has 14 amino acids. The germline V gene has CDR1 MDHEN and CDR2 SYDVKM. V dropped 8 bases and J dropped 3 bases, with 17 bases sitting between them. The CDR3 reads CASHRQGGLYEQYF. The DNA of the CDR3 is TGTGCCAGCCATCGGCAGGGGGGTCTCTACGAGCAGTACTTC.

V and J are TRBV4-3 and TRBJ2-2; unclear D gene. Germline V gene data show CDR1 as LGHNA and CDR2 as YSLEER. Trimming shortened V by 3 bases and J by 1 base, and 9 bases separated the two germline ends. This CDR3 has 15 amino acids. CDR3 nucleotide sequence: TGCGCCAGCAGCCAGCAGATACTGAACACCGGGGAGCTGTTTTTT. Encoded protein: CASSQQILNTGELFF.

The V and J genes are TRBV5-1 and TRBJ2-2; D gene uncertain. Germline V lookup: CDR1 SGHRS, CDR2 YFSETQ. The CDR3 contains 17 residues. V was cut by 5 bases and J by 5 bases, with 22 bases left in between. The CDR3 DNA follows: TGCGCCAGCAGATGGACGGGTGCGAACCCTAATACCGGGGAGCTGTTTTTT. Protein: CASRWTGANPNTGELFF. The full variable domain, rest sourced from reference TRBV5-1 and TRBJ2-2, is KAGVTQTPRYLIKTRGQQVTLSCSPISGHRSVSWYQQTPGQGLQFLFEYFSETQRNKGNFPGRFSGRQFSNSRSEMNVSTLELGDSALYLCASRWTGANPNTGELFFGEGSRLTVL.

This chain links TRBV7-3 with TRBJ2-5; D call uncertain. The CDR3 runs to 13 residues. The V and J ends lost 3 bases and 5 bases respectively, with 10 bases between them. Germline CDR1 and CDR2: SGHTA and FQGTGA. The CDR3 nucleotides read TGTGCCAGCAGCTTCTCTTCGCTCGAGACCCAGTACTTC. Translation gives CASSFSSLETQYF.

This chain joins TRBV9 and TRBJ1-1; TRBD1 matches at 7 bases. The CDR3 spans 14 residues. The V gene end was trimmed by 3 bases and the J gene end by 6 bases; junction bases not matched to a gene: 8. Germline lookup yields CDR1 SGDLS and CDR2 YYNGEE. The CDR3, as DNA: TGTGCCAGCAGCGCGGTTCCGGGACAGTCTGAAGCTTTCTTT. This codes for CASSAVPGQSEAFF.